The clone carrying this TCR beta chain has more than one count but fewer than ten. What it binds is not known. These data originate in a study of T cell clonotyping in hematopoietic cell transplantation. The protocol was immunoSEQ multiplex PCR, while the TCRdb copy is restricted to in-frame clones and leaves out a portion. The sample carries tens of thousands of clones, over 75% recorded once. Regarding time point: recipient sample about 28 days before transplant, after cytoreduction. Study conclusions and caveats: Few recipient clonotypes overlapped donors; over 97% were de novo at given depth.

This CDR3 region has 14 residues. Germline V gene sequence: CDR1 LNHNV, CDR2 YYDKDF (reference sequence). Trimming stripped 0 bases from V and 4 bases from J, with 10 bases between. The V gene is TRBV15, the J gene TRBJ2-7; D remains ambiguous. The clonotype was recovered from a man aged 55 to 70 with biphenotypic leukemia. Some clones in this sample may be carry-over from other donors' samples. The sequences come from peripheral blood mononuclear cells, collected before stem cell transplant. The CDR3: CATSRDRETYEQYF. In DNA form, the CDR3 reads TGTGCCACCAGCAGAGATAGGGAAACGTACGAGCAGTACTTC. Variable domain in full (rest from reference TRBV15 and TRBJ2-7): DAMVIQNPRYQVTQFGKPVTLSCSQTLNHNVMYWYQQKSSQAPKLLFHYYDKDFNNEADTPDNFQSRRPNTSFCFLDIRSPGLGDTAMYLCATSRDRETYEQYFGPGTRLTVT.